The T cell receptor (beta chain) under discussion was sequenced for a study of blood T cell repertoires in COVID-19. Study-wide background: Samples representing acute and convalescent COVID-19 were sourced from the United States, Italy and Spain.

Sequenced by immunoSEQ multiplex PCR; TCRdb stores in-frame clones only, minus some. The data show some 260,000 clones, with 88% seen just once and around 6.3% held by the top ten. From germline, CDR1 is MRHNA and CDR2 SNTAGT. V lost 0 bases and J lost 1, with 10 bases in between. The CDR3 spans 16 residues. V usage is TRBV6-4 and J usage is TRBJ2-1; the D gene is possibly TRBD2 (6 bases). Sample: peripheral blood. The source is a woman in her 30s with COVID-19, enrolled during active disease. CDR3 sequence: CASSDSLANSYNEQFF. The CDR3 nucleotides read TGTGCCAGCAGTGACTCCCTAGCGAATTCCTACAATGAGCAGTTCTTC.